These T cell receptor beta chains were read from a single sample in a study of blood T cell repertoires in COVID-19. Data came from immunoSEQ multiplex PCR; TCRdb stores just in-frame clones and leaves some out. The table includes more than 300,000 clones, around nine tenths detected once. Sequenced sample: peripheral blood. The receptor set was obtained from a woman between 18 and 29 years old who had recovered from COVID-19. Both conserved end residues are part of each CDR3. D genes are given only for firm matches. A clone size is listed for some rows: how often the clone was seen (once, few, many), or a class if it is expanded.

CDR3aa | CDR3nt | len | j_gene | d_gene | v_gene | abundance
CASRPTGANGYTF | TGTGCCAGCAGACCGACAGGGGCCAACGGCTACACCTTC | 13 | TRBJ1-2 | TRBD1 | TRBV12-3/TRBV12-4 | .
CASSQGSGSTYNEQFF | TGCGCCAGCAGCCAGGGTAGCGGGAGCACCTACAATGAGCAGTTCTTC | 16 | TRBJ2-1 | TRBD2 | TRBV4-1 | .
CSVEELRRVANYGYTF | TGCAGCGTTGAAGAATTACGGAGAGTAGCTAACTATGGCTACACCTTC | 16 | TRBJ1-2 | . | TRBV29-1 | .
CASSLSYPSGSRTDTQYF | TGTGCCAGCAGTTTATCGTACCCTAGCGGGAGTAGGACAGATACGCAGTATTTT | 18 | TRBJ2-3 | TRBD2 | TRBV27 | .
CASSLGTAEGYTF | TGCGCCAGCAGCTTGGGGACAGCGGAAGGCTACACCTTC | 13 | TRBJ1-2 | . | TRBV5-1 | .
CASSRDTTGTGANVLTF | TGTGCCAGCAGCCGAGATACGACAGGGACAGGGGCCAACGTCCTGACTTTC | 17 | TRBJ2-6 | TRBD1 | TRBV27 | .
CASRLTSRGNTIYF | TGTGCCAGCAGGTTAACATCACGTGGAAACACCATATATTTT | 14 | TRBJ1-3 | . | TRBV6-5 | .
CASSPRRASSHNEQFF | TGTGCCAGCAGCCCACGGAGGGCTAGCTCCCACAATGAGCAGTTCTTC | 16 | TRBJ2-1 | . | TRBV3-1/TRBV3-2 | .
CASSLGLLGGETQYF | TGCGCCAGCAGCTTGGGACTACTTGGGGGGGAGACCCAGTACTTC | 15 | TRBJ2-5 | . | TRBV5-1 | .
CASSQGTSRRADTQYF | TGTGCCAGCAGCCAGGGGACTAGCCGGAGAGCAGATACGCAGTATTTT | 16 | TRBJ2-3 | TRBD2 | TRBV3-1/TRBV3-2 | .
CASSPSGVDEQFF | TGTGCCAGCAGTCCTTCGGGTGTGGATGAGCAGTTCTTC | 13 | TRBJ2-1 | . | TRBV12-3/TRBV12-4 | once
CASSLGVGGRSDTQYF | TGTGCCAGCAGCTTAGGGGTGGGAGGGCGTTCGGATACGCAGTATTTT | 16 | TRBJ2-3 | TRBD2 | TRBV11-3 | once
CATGLTGENTEAFF | TGTGCCACAGGCCTGACAGGGGAAAACACTGAAGCTTTCTTT | 14 | TRBJ1-1 | TRBD1 | TRBV10-3 | .
CASSSTTGNTEAFF | TGTGCCAGCAGTTCTACAACAGGGAACACTGAAGCTTTCTTT | 14 | TRBJ1-1 | . | TRBV6-2/TRBV6-3 | .
CASSIDMAGGPYNEQFF | TGTGCCAGTAGTATAGATATGGCGGGAGGGCCATACAATGAGCAGTTCTTC | 17 | TRBJ2-1 | TRBD2 | TRBV19 | .
CASSLDGLYGYTF | TGTGCCAGCAGCTTAGACGGACTATATGGCTACACCTTC | 13 | TRBJ1-2 | . | TRBV7-2 | few
CAISPGTTLQETQYF | TGTGCCATCAGTCCCGGGACTACATTACAAGAGACCCAGTACTTC | 15 | TRBJ2-5 | TRBD2 | TRBV10-3 | .
CATSAGLITGELFF | TGTGCCACTTCCGCGGGACTAATCACCGGGGAGCTGTTTTTT | 14 | TRBJ2-2 | TRBD2 | TRBV19 | .
CASSEGTAPNEKLFF | TGTGCCAGCAGTGAAGGGACAGCCCCTAATGAAAAACTGTTTTTT | 15 | TRBJ1-4 | TRBD1 | TRBV25-1 | .
CASSATSAATQYF | TGTGCCAGCAGTGCTACTAGCGCGGCGACCCAGTACTTC | 13 | TRBJ2-5 | TRBD2 | TRBV7-2 | .
CASSRTGQRTDTQYF | TGTGCCAGCAGCCGGACGGGACAGAGGACAGATACGCAGTATTTT | 15 | TRBJ2-3 | TRBD1 | TRBV11-3 | .
CASSYPRVTTGELFF | TGTGCCAGCAGTTATCCCAGGGTGACCACCGGGGAGCTGTTTTTT | 15 | TRBJ2-2 | . | TRBV6-5 | few
CASSSHPWRESNEQFF | TGTGCCAGCAGCTCCCACCCGTGGCGGGAGTCAAATGAGCAGTTCTTC | 16 | TRBJ2-1 | TRBD2 | TRBV7-2 | .
CASSESRGNYGYTF | TGTGCCAGCAGCGAATCGCGAGGGAACTATGGCTACACCTTC | 14 | TRBJ1-2 | . | TRBV7-2 | .
CASSPGFETGGSGELFF | TGCGCCAGCAGCCCAGGCTTTGAGACGGGAGGTTCCGGGGAGCTGTTTTTT | 17 | TRBJ2-2 | TRBD2 | TRBV5-1 | .
CASSPDNSGNTIYF | TGTGCCAGCTCCCCAGACAACTCTGGAAACACCATATATTTT | 14 | TRBJ1-3 | . | TRBV18 | .
CAISDVTGEYQPQHF | TGTGCCATCAGCGACGTGACAGGGGAGTATCAGCCCCAGCATTTT | 15 | TRBJ1-5 | TRBD1 | TRBV10-3 | .
CASSLGGDRPYNEQFF | TGTGCCAGCAGCTTAGGAGGGGACAGGCCTTACAATGAGCAGTTCTTC | 16 | TRBJ2-1 | TRBD1 | TRBV7-2 | .
CAISESGASSYNEQFF | TGTGCCATCAGTGAGTCGGGCGCGAGCTCCTACAATGAGCAGTTCTTC | 16 | TRBJ2-1 | . | TRBV10-3 | .
CASSGPGQGFSGANVLTF | TGTGCCAGCAGCGGACCGGGACAGGGGTTCTCTGGGGCCAACGTCCTGACTTTC | 18 | TRBJ2-6 | TRBD1 | TRBV9 | .
CASSLKREISNEQFF | TGTGCCAGCAGCTTGAAGCGGGAGATTAGCAATGAGCAGTTCTTC | 15 | TRBJ2-1 | TRBD2 | TRBV5-4 | .
CASKSGQPGTQYF | TGCGCCAGCAAGTCGGGACAGCCTGGCACCCAGTACTTC | 13 | TRBJ2-5 | TRBD1 | TRBV10-2 | .
CASSPNPRGGVLGELFF | TGTGCCAGCAGCCCAAACCCCCGCGGGGGCGTGCTTGGGGAGCTGTTTTTT | 17 | TRBJ2-2 | . | TRBV7-7 | .
CASSFSGERTEAFF | TGTGCCAGCAGTTTCAGCGGGGAGAGGACTGAAGCTTTCTTT | 14 | TRBJ1-1 | . | TRBV27 | .
CASSLDRPNTEAFF | TGTGCCAGCAGTTTGGACAGGCCTAACACTGAAGCTTTCTTT | 14 | TRBJ1-1 | TRBD1 | TRBV28 | once
CASSIASRIPGELFF | TGTGCCAGTAGTATAGCTAGTCGGATACCCGGGGAGCTGTTTTTT | 15 | TRBJ2-2 | . | TRBV19 | .
CATGTGGAGELFF | TGTGCCACCGGGACAGGGGGGGCCGGGGAGCTGTTTTTT | 13 | TRBJ2-2 | TRBD1 | TRBV15 | .
CASSYRTGVGYGYTF | TGTGCCAGCAGTTACAGAACAGGGGTTGGCTATGGCTACACCTTC | 15 | TRBJ1-2 | TRBD1 | TRBV6-6 | .
CASSPVHGESFEAFF | TGTGCCAGCAGCCCAGTCCACGGAGAGAGCTTTGAAGCTTTCTTT | 15 | TRBJ1-1 | . | TRBV14 | once
CASSSPRANTDTQYF | TGTGCCAGCAGCTCCCCCAGGGCAAACACAGATACGCAGTATTTT | 15 | TRBJ2-3 | . | TRBV7-9 | .
CASSVGEAGKNTIYF | TGTGCCAGCAGCGTTGGGGAAGCGGGAAAAAACACCATATATTTT | 15 | TRBJ1-3 | . | TRBV9 | .
CASRDRLNEKLFF | TGTGCCAGCAGAGACAGGCTGAATGAAAAACTGTTTTTT | 13 | TRBJ1-4 | . | TRBV6-5 | .
CSASRAGGRANTEAFF | TGCAGTGCTAGTAGGGCGGGAGGACGGGCGAACACTGAAGCTTTCTTT | 16 | TRBJ1-1 | . | TRBV20-1 | .
CASSPNGLAANTGELFF | TGTGCCAGCAGCCCCAATGGACTAGCCGCGAACACCGGGGAGCTGTTTTTT | 17 | TRBJ2-2 | TRBD2 | TRBV5-4 | .
CASSHDIAGGPGYNEQFF | TGTGCCAGCAGCCATGATATAGCGGGAGGCCCGGGATACAATGAGCAGTTCTTC | 18 | TRBJ2-1 | TRBD2 | TRBV4-2 | .
CASSQDRKNTEAFF | TGCGCCAGCAGCCAGGACAGGAAGAACACTGAAGCTTTCTTT | 14 | TRBJ1-1 | TRBD1 | TRBV4-3 | few
CASSQRGGSNEQFF | TGTGCCAGCAGCCAGCGAGGGGGTTCGAATGAGCAGTTCTTC | 14 | TRBJ2-1 | . | TRBV6-2/TRBV6-3 | .
CASSQDKLAGYTQYF | TGCGCCAGCAGCCAAGATAAACTAGCGGGATATACGCAGTATTTT | 15 | TRBJ2-3 | TRBD2 | TRBV4-3 | .
CASSQGPAGESGYTF | TGTGCCAGCAGCCAAGGTCCGGCGGGAGAGAGCGGCTACACCTTC | 15 | TRBJ1-2 | . | TRBV3-1/TRBV3-2 | .
CASSMTSGSQETQYF | TGTGCCAGTAGTATGACTAGCGGGAGCCAAGAGACCCAGTACTTC | 15 | TRBJ2-5 | TRBD2 | TRBV19 | .
CASSSWTVRGGYTF | TGTGCCAGCAGCTCTTGGACAGTAAGAGGCGGCTACACCTTC | 14 | TRBJ1-2 | . | TRBV5-4 | .
CASNSGTGGSGELFF | TGTGCCAGCAACTCTGGGACAGGGGGCTCCGGGGAGCTGTTTTTT | 15 | TRBJ2-2 | TRBD1 | TRBV2 | .
CASSLAGFNEQFF | TGCGCCAGCAGCTTGGCGGGTTTCAATGAGCAGTTCTTC | 13 | TRBJ2-1 | . | TRBV5-1 | .
CAISEHVTGGAGNTEAFF | TGTGCCATCAGTGAACATGTGACAGGGGGCGCGGGGAACACTGAAGCTTTCTTT | 18 | TRBJ1-1 | TRBD1 | TRBV10-3 | once
CAWSLRGGGYQPQHF | TGTGCCTGGAGTTTAAGAGGGGGTGGATATCAGCCCCAGCATTTT | 15 | TRBJ1-5 | . | TRBV30 | .
CASSQMTGGGTDTQYF | TGCGCCAGCAGCCAAATGACAGGGGGAGGGACAGATACGCAGTATTTT | 16 | TRBJ2-3 | TRBD1 | TRBV4-3 | .
CAWSGSSYNEQFF | TGTGCCTGGAGCGGGAGCTCCTACAATGAGCAGTTCTTC | 13 | TRBJ2-1 | . | TRBV30 | .
CASSSITDNNEQFF | TGCGCCAGCAGTTCCATAACCGACAACAATGAGCAGTTCTTC | 14 | TRBJ2-1 | . | TRBV5-1 | .
CASSTGLAAGETQYF | TGTGCCAGCAGTACCGGACTAGCTGCGGGGGAGACCCAGTACTTC | 15 | TRBJ2-5 | TRBD2 | TRBV6-2/TRBV6-3 | .
CASTPEFGREGYNEQFF | TGCGCCAGCACCCCCGAGTTTGGGCGGGAGGGCTACAATGAGCAGTTCTTC | 17 | TRBJ2-1 | TRBD2 | TRBV10-2 | .